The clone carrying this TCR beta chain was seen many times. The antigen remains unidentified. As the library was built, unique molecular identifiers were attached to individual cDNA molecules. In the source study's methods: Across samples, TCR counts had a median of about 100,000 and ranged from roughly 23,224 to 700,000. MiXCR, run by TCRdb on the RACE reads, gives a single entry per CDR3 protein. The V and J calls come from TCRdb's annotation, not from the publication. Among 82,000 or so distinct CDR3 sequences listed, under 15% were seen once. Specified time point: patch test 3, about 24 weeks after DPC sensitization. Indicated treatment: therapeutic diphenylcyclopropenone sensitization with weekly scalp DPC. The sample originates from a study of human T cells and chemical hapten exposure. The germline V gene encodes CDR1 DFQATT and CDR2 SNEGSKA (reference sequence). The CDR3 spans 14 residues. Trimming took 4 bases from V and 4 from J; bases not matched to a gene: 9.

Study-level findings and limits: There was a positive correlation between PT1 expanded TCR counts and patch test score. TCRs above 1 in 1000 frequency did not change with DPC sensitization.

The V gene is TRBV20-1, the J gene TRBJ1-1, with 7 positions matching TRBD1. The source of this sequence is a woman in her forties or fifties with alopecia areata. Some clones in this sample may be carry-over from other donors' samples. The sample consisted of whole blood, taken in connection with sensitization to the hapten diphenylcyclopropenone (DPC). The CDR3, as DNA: TGCAGTGCTAAATTCGATTACAGGGGCACTGAAGCTTTCTTT. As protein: CSAKFDYRGTEAFF.